This entry lists 15 T cell receptor beta chains sequenced from one sample in a study of CD8 T cells in ankylosing spondylitis. No antigen has been identified for these receptors. Whole-study findings and limits: Made up of roughly 8 highly homologous variants, a TCR beta motif appeared characteristic of ankylosing spondylitis blood.

TCRdb processed the 5' RACE reads anew with MiXCR; each CDR3 protein has one entry. The sample contains approximately 400,000 distinct CDR3 sequences, roughly 26% of which appear only once. The sample comprised blood, either unsorted or a sorted T cell fraction (not recorded which). The source of these receptors is a male donor with ankylosing spondylitis.

This clonotype was seen more than once but under ten times. The chain has TRBV7-8 and TRBJ1-4; maybe TRBD1 (5 bases). The CDR3 has 15 amino acids. Germline V lookup: CDR1 SGHVS, CDR2 FQNEAQ. The V and J ends lost 3 bases and 2 bases respectively, with 10 bases between them. The CDR3 DNA is TGTGCCAGCAGCTTGCTCGGGGGTACTAATGAAAAACTGTTTTTT. Protein: CASSLLGGTNEKLFF.

This clonotype has a single count. This chain uses TRBV7-2 with TRBJ2-7; 8 bases map to TRBD2. CDR1 and CDR2 from the germline V gene are SGHTA and FQGNSA. The CDR3 length is 15 residues. V gave up 7 bases and J gave up 3 bases; unmatched junction bases: 11. CDR3 loop: CASTSIAGLIYEQYF. The CDR3 nucleotides read TGTGCCAGCACCTCGATAGCGGGACTAATCTACGAGCAGTACTTC.

The chain has TRBV27 and TRBJ2-4; 10 bases map to TRBD2. Losses at the gene ends were 5 bases for V and 0 bases for J; bases not matched to a gene: 13. Germline values: CDR1 MNHEY, CDR2 SMNVEV (reference sequence). The CDR3 sequence is 19 residues long. The CDR3 DNA follows: TGTGCCAGCAGTCCCCCGGGACTAGCGCACATCCTAGCCAAAAACATTCAGTACTTC. This gives the protein CASSPPGLAHILAKNIQYF.

The CDR3 sequence: CATSDSLAGEEQFF. DNA of the CDR3: TGTGCCACCAGTGATTCCCTAGCGGGAGAAGAGCAGTTCTTC. The chain couples TRBV24-1 to TRBJ2-1, with TRBD2 matching over 10 bases. Trimming cost V 2 bases and J 10 bases; bases outside gene matches: 4. The CDR3 is 14 amino acids. Looked up from germline, CDR1 is KGHDR and CDR2 is SFDVKD.

The CDR3 protein is CASSRSGSGNTIYF. The CDR3 coding sequence is TGTGCCAGCAGTCGGTCAGGCTCTGGAAACACCATATATTTT. The chain has TRBV25-1 and TRBJ1-3; D is ambiguous. Trimming stripped 5 bases from V and 0 bases from J, with 8 bases between. The CDR3 runs 14 residues. Germline CDR1 reads MGHDK; CDR2 reads SYGVNS.

The CDR3 loop reads CASTNRGGLSYNEQFF. In nucleotides, the CDR3 is TGTGCCAGCACCAACAGGGGAGGTCTCTCCTACAATGAGCAGTTCTTC. The V call is TRBV12-3 or TRBV12-4, the J call TRBJ2-1, with D perhaps matching TRBD1 (7 bases). The CDR3 contains 16 residues. V lost 7 bases and J lost 0, with 16 bases in between.

This clonotype was seen only a few times. The chain is built from TRBV15 and TRBJ1-5; 7 bases match TRBD1. Germline CDR1 reads LNHNV; CDR2 reads YYDKDF (reference sequence). With 1 base clipped from V and 2 bases from J, the junction kept 5 bases outside the gene matches. The CDR3 loop spans 16 amino acids. CDR3 in DNA: TGTGCCACCAGCAGAGGACAGGGTGAGGGCAATCAGCCCCAGCATTTT. Translated: CATSRGQGEGNQPQHF.

This clonotype was seen a few times. The CDR3 loop is CSAREGSANTEAFF. CDR3 bases: TGCAGTGCTAGAGAGGGGTCGGCGAACACTGAAGCTTTCTTT. This rearrangement joins TRBV20-1 to TRBJ1-1; unclear D gene. The germline V and J ends were trimmed by 0 bases and 1 base, with 9 bases remaining between them. Germline lookup yields CDR1 DFQATT and CDR2 SNEGSKA (reference sequence). CDR3 length: 14 residues.

CDR3 sequence (DNA): TGTGCCAGTAGTAGTATACTTATGAGCTCTGGGGCCAACGTCCTGACTTTC. This sequence encodes CASSSILMSSGANVLTF. The chain is built from TRBV19 and TRBJ2-6; unclear D gene. This CDR3 has 17 residues. The V gene lost 4 bases and the J gene lost 0 bases, with 13 bases spanning the gap. Germline V gene data show CDR1 as LNHDA and CDR2 as SQIVND (reference sequence).

This clonotype has just a few counts. The chain recombines TRBV20-1 with TRBJ1-1, with D maybe TRBD1 (5 bases). This CDR3 has 15 residues. V gave up 1 base and J gave up 6 bases, with 18 bases separating them. CDR1 and CDR2 from the germline V gene are DFQATT and SNEGSKA (reference sequence). For the CDR3, the DNA is TGCAGTGCTAGAGGTGGGACCTCCATTTACGCTGAAGCTTTCTTT. The encoded protein is CSARGGTSIYAEAFF.

This clonotype has more than one count but fewer than ten. This chain uses TRBV5-1 with TRBJ2-3, with D perhaps given as TRBD1 or TRBD2 (5 bases each). This CDR3 has 15 residues. In germline, CDR1 is SGHRS, CDR2 YFSETQ. Trimming stripped 0 bases from V and 4 bases from J, with 12 bases between. CDR3 amino acids: CASSLVGLAPDTQYF. CDR3 sequence (DNA): TGCGCCAGCAGCTTGGTGGGGCTAGCTCCAGATACGCAGTATTTT. Looking up the rest from reference TRBV5-1 and TRBJ2-3 gives the full variable domain: KAGVTQTPRYLIKTRGQQVTLSCSPISGHRSVSWYQQTPGQGLQFLFEYFSETQRNKGNFPGRFSGRQFSNSRSEMNVSTLELGDSALYLCASSLVGLAPDTQYFGPGTRLTVL.

The CDR3 bases are TGCAGTGTACGGGGCAGCCGAGGCTACGAGCAGTACGTC. Translating gives CSVRGSRGYEQYV. V gene TRBV20-1 combines with J gene TRBJ2-7, with D tentatively TRBD1 or TRBD2 (5 bases each). V was clipped by 7 bases and J by 3 bases, with 16 bases between them. The CDR3 runs 13 residues. Looked up from germline, CDR1 is DFQATT and CDR2 is SNEGSKA (reference sequence).

This chain joins TRBV5-1 and TRBJ1-4, with D unresolved. CDR1 is SGHRS, CDR2 YFSETQ, per germline. This CDR3 comprises 13 residues. With 3 bases removed from V and 8 bases from J, the gap between germline ends came to 11 bases. The CDR3 nucleotides are TGCGCCAGCAGCTCCCCAGGAGCGGAAAAACTGTTTTTT. Its protein is CASSSPGAEKLFF.

There are a few counts of this clonotype. The rearrangement joins TRBV10-3 to TRBJ1-6; tentatively, D is TRBD1 (5 bases). Trimming took 7 bases from V and 5 from J, leaving 9 bases between them. CDR1 and CDR2 (germline): ENHRY, SYGVKD. This CDR3 region has 13 residues. CDR3 DNA: TGTGCCATCACATCGGGGGATAATTCACCCCTCCACTTT. Translated, it gives CAITSGDNSPLHF.

The chain couples TRBV5-1 to TRBJ2-2; D is perhaps TRBD1 or TRBD2 (5 bases each). The V gene lost 0 bases and the J gene lost 1 base, with 13 bases spanning the gap. The CDR3 consists of 17 residues. CDR1 and CDR2 (germline): SGHRS, YFSETQ. The CDR3 reads CASSLVGTPGNTGELFF. CDR3 coding DNA: TGCGCCAGCAGCTTGGTTGGGACGCCAGGGAACACCGGGGAGCTGTTTTTT.